This TCR beta chain stems from a study of shared clonotypes between healthy human individuals (dated by TCRdb to about 2020). With regard to the full study: The cohort included a few men and a couple of women between 18 and 49 years of age. For each donor, CD4 naive and CD4 memory were each run on three plates, CD8 naive on two plates, and CD8 memory on one plate. To increase sequencing depth and limit assay-specific biases, TCR repertoire library preparation and sequencing were carried out by different laboratories using diverse techniques. To estimate repertoire size and how much clonotype sharing occurs between individuals, the study deeply sequenced the blood TCR repertoires of roughly 5 healthy adults. Leukapheresis yielded between about 0.85 and 9.5 billion PBMCs per donor. Study-wide findings and limitations: Naive subsets generally had larger estimated clonotype richness than memory subsets did. The genetic and exposure-history diversity represented was limited by the small number of donors. Across a few donors, roughly 5.1% of naive CD4, over 3% of naive CD8, around 2.1% of memory CD4, and around 0.4% of memory CD8 clonotypes were shared. Based on pairwise subsampling, the degree of clonotype sharing among donors was expected to be affected by sequencing depth. Clonotypes shared by all four sorted-subset donors showed higher generation probabilities than non-shared clonotypes. Sampling was limited to blood, and TCR repertoires in tissue likely differ from TCR repertoires in blood. Rarefaction of sorted-subset datasets indicated incomplete sequencing despite the large sequencing depth.

Using the deep immunoSEQ assay, TCR CDR3 regions were amplified from genomic DNA by multiplex PCR. Extracted genomic DNA from each cell subset was spread evenly across all wells of several immunoSEQ 96-well plates, with each plate serving as a replicate. For sorted subsets, 150 to 250 ng of genomic DNA, equivalent to some 30,000 T cell genomes, went into each replicate PCR. The purified libraries were quantified using a Qubit 3.0 fluorometer, sized with a Bioanalyzer 2100, and then quantified again using the KAPA Library Quantification kit. Every immunoSEQ 96-well plate was sequenced on a dedicated single-read 150-cycle Illumina NextSeq 550 flow cell. The published analysis was carried out like this. Because the immunoSEQ output included only junctional sequences and no quality scores, the filtering could not be the same as the filtering used for full-length reads. To assign V/J genes and CDR3, sequences were annotated using PyIR, a Python wrapper for IgBLAST v1.9, with IMGT germline references. Reads with weak V/J assignments (E-value above 1e-6), missing CDR3, stop codons, out-of-frame junctions, or ambiguous translated residues were removed. V3J clonotypes were defined as sequences sharing the same inferred V gene, J gene, and CDR3 amino acid sequence. To compute the percentage overlap between repertoires, the number of shared unique clonotypes was divided by the size of the smaller repertoire. RTK rarefaction, the Chao1 estimator, and Recon v2.1 estimates of unobserved clonotypes were used to assess repertoire richness. For all TCRbeta clonotypes obtained by the gDNA method from several donors, generation probabilities were computed with OLGA. TCRdb stores this immuneACCESS table with in-frame sequences only. Part of the clones is absent; in the studies checked, under half of the shortfall reflects unresolved V genes, and no reason is known for the rest. V and J calls and clone size are given by that table; D and trimming were obtained from the DNA. In all, the sample holds millions of clones, and just over 90% of those were seen once. Together, the top ten hold over 0.12% of the sample.

From the cysteine up to the phenylalanine, the CDR3 has a length of 14 residues. The only DNA kept is the CDR3, 42 bases in frame from the first base. Trimming removed 5 bases from V and 2 bases from J, leaving 13 bases between the germline ends. Taken from the germline V gene, the CDR1 and CDR2 loops are SGHVS and FNYEAQ. The donors were healthy, HIV-negative adults with no recently reported acute infections or vaccinations. Every donor was a Caucasian adult residing in Nashville, Tennessee, USA. CD4+ T cells were enriched through magnetic negative selection, after which naive cells were positively selected on CD45RA and the remaining negative fraction served as the memory subset. Blood was obtained by leukapheresis, after which PBMCs were separated by Ficoll-Histopaque density gradient centrifugation and cryopreserved in liquid nitrogen vapor phase. Analytical flow cytometry was used to check the purity and quantity of every magnetically sorted T cell population. Each sorted fraction had its genomic DNA isolated and then quantified by UV absorbance on a Nanodrop 2000c.

In regard to this clone: Its antigen is still unknown. The input lacks base qualities; no much larger clone sits a single base away.

The chain links TRBV7-6 with TRBJ2-7, with an unclear D gene assignment. The sequence derives from a man aged 18 to 29 in good health. Sequenced: naive CD4+ T cells sorted from blood. The cell subset or site label, as the study defines it: CD45RA+ positively selected. Read as DNA, the sequence is TGTGCCAGCAGCCCCCGGGTCCTCCCCTACGAGCAGTACTTC. Protein translation: CASSPRVLPYEQYF.